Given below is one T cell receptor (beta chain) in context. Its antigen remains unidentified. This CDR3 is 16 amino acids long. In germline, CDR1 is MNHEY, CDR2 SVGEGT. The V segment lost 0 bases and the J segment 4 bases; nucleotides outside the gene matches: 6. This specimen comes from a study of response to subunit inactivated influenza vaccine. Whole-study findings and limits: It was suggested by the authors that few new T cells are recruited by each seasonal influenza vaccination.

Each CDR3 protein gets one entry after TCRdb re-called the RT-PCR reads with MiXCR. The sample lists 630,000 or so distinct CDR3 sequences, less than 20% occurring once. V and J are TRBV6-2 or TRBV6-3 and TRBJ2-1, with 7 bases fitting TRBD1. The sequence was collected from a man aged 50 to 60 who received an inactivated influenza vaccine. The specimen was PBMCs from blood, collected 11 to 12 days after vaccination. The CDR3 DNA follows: TGTGCCAGCAGTTACTCCAGGGGGTTCCTATACAATGAGCAGTTCTTC. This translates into CASSYSRGFLYNEQFF.